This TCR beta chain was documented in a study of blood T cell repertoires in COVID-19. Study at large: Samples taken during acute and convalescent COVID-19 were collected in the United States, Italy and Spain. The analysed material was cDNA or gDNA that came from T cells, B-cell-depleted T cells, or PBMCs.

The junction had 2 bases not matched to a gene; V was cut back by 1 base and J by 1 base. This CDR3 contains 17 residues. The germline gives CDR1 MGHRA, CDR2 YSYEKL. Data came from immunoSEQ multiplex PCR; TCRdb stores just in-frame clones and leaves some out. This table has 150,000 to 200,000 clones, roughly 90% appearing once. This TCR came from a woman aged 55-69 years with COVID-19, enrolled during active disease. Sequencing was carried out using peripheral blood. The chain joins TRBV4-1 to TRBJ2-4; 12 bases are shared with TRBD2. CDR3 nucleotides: TGCGCCAGCAGCCAAGCGCTAGCGGGGGGGGCCAAAAACATTCAGTACTTC. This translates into CASSQALAGGAKNIQYF.